Reported below is one T cell receptor beta chain. Its target is unknown. V shed 4 bases and J 3 bases; nucleotides not matched to a gene: 6. The CDR3 is 14 residues long. Germline loops: CDR1 LGHNA, CDR2 YSLEER. This record comes from a study of T cell responses to AZD1222 COVID-19 vaccine. The wider study: Second-dose intervals near 4 or 12 weeks were combined. Overall study results and limits: Only after the peak T cell response were repertoires sampled. Vaccine-related CD4 TCRs covered spike, predominating at 160-218 and 743-854. Compared with day 0, the breadth and depth of the Spike-specific TCR repertoire rose significantly after two doses of AZD1222.

Profiling relied on immunoSEQ multiplex PCR, and the TCRdb table lists in-frame clones only, not all of them. The table includes about 180,000 clones, around 88% detected once. This clonotype was sampled from an adult in good health. The input for sequencing was peripheral blood, taken on day 0 of AZD1222 vaccination. The rearrangement links TRBV4-3 to TRBJ2-7; 7 bases agree with TRBD1. The CDR3 spells CASSLRTGLYEQYF. The CDR3 DNA follows: TGCGCCAGCAGCCTCCGGACAGGACTCTACGAGCAGTACTTC.